This T cell receptor beta chain was obtained from a study of T cells in Graves' hyperthyroidism and ophthalmopathy. Study findings and constraints: Through a model of 13 V-J features, ophthalmopathy was separated from stable hyperthyroidism.

Details on this clonotype: Antigen specificity is unknown.

Hyperthyroidism in the patients, aged 18 to 65, was newly diagnosed and under 2 months in duration. RNA transcripts yielded amplified TCR beta CDR3 regions. HTBI primers drove first-round RT-PCR of the TCR CDR3. TCRdb re-derived calls from the multiplex PCR reads in MiXCR, one entry per CDR3 protein. The table includes a few hundred thousand distinct CDR3 sequences, around 45% detected once. The junction had 5 bases not matched to a gene; V was cut back by 6 bases and J by 1 base. This CDR3 comprises 14 residues. The germline V gene has CDR1 SEHNR and CDR2 FQNEAQ (reference sequence). The chain is built from TRBV7-9 and TRBJ1-1, with 7 bases identical to TRBD1. The specimen sequenced was peripheral blood or thyroid tissue (not recorded which). The receptor's source is a woman in her late teens or twenties with Graves' hyperthyroidism. As DNA, the CDR3 is TGTGCCAGCAGTGCCGGGACAGAGAACACTGAAGCTTTCTTT. Residues: CASSAGTENTEAFF. Full variable domain (missing parts from reference TRBV7-9 and TRBJ1-1): DTGVSQNPRHKITKRGQNVTFRCDPISEHNRLYWYRQTLGQGPEFLTYFQNEAQLEKSRLLSDRFSAERPKGSFSTLEIQRTEQGDSAMYLCASSAGTENTEAFFGQGTRLTVV.